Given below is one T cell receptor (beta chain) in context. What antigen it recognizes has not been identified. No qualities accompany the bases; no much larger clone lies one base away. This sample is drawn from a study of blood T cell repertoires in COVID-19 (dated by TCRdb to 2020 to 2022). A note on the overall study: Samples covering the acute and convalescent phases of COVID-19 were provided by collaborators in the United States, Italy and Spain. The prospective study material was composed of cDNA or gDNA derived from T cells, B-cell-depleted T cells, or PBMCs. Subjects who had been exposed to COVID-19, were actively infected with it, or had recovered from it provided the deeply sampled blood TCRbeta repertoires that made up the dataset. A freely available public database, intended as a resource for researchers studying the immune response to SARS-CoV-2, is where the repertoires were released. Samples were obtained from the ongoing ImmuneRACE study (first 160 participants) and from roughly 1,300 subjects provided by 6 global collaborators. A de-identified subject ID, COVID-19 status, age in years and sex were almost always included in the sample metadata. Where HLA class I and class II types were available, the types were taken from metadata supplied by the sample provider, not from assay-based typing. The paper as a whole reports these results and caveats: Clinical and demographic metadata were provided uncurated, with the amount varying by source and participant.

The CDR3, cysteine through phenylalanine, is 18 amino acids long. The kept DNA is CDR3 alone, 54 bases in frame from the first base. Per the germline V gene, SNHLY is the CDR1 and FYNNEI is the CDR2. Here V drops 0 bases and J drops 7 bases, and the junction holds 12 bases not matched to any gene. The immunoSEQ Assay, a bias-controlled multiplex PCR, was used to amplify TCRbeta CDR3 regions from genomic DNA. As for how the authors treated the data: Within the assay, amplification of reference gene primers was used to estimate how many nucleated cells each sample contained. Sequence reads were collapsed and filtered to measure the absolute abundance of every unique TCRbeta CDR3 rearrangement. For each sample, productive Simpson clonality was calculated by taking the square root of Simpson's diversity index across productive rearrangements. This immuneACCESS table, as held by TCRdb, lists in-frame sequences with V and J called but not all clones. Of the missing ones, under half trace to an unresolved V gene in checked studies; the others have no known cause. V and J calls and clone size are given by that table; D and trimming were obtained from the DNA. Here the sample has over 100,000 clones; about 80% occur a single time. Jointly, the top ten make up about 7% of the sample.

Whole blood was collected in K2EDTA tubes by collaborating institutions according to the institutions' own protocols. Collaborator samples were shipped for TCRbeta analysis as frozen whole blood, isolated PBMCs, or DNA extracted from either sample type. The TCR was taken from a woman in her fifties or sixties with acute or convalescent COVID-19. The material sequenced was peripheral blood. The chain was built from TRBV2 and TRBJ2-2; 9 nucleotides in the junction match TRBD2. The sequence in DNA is TGTGCCAGCAGTGAAGCCGGGGGGCGGGGGGGCCGGGGCGGGGAGCTGTTTTTT. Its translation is CASSEAGGRGGRGGELFF.